This TCR beta chain derives from a study of T cells in Graves' hyperthyroidism and ophthalmopathy. Amplified TCR beta CDR3 regions derived from RNA transcripts. The HTBI primer set drove a first-round RT-PCR of the TCR CDR3. TCRdb recomputed calls from the multiplex PCR reads with MiXCR, one row per CDR3 protein. The sample records some 740,000 distinct CDR3 sequences, roughly 15% being singletons. Whole-study results and caveats: The model's output predicted ophthalmopathy at a median of 6.5 months prior to onset.

Using more than 7.5 ml of fresh peripheral blood, PBMCs were prepared. This CDR3 has 15 residues. V was clipped by 5 bases and J by 0 bases, with 14 bases between them. Germline assignment: CDR1 MGHDK and CDR2 SYGVNS. This clonotype turned up a few times. What it binds is not known. The V call is TRBV25-1, the J call TRBJ2-7; D is possibly TRBD1 (6 bases). The origin of this receptor is a woman aged 18-30 years with Graves' hyperthyroidism. What was sequenced was blood. The CDR3 DNA sequence: TGTGCCAGCAGTTCAGACAGGTCTAGCTCCTACGAGCAGTACTTC. Its translation: CASSSDRSSSYEQYF.